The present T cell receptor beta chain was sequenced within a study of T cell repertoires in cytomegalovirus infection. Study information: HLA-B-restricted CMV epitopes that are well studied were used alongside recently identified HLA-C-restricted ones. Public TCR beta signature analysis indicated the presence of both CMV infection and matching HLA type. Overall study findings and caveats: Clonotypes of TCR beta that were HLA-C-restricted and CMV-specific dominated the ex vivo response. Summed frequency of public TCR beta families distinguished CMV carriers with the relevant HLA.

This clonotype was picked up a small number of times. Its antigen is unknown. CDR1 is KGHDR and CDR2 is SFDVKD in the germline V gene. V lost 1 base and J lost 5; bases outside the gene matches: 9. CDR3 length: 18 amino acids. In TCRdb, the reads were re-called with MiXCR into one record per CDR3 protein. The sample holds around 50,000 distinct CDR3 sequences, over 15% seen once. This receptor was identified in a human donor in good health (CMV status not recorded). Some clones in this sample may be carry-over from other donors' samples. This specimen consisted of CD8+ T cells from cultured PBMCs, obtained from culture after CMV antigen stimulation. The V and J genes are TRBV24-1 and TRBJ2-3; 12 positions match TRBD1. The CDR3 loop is CATSDFLPGQGARDTQYF. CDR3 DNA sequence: TGTGCCACCAGTGATTTTCTACCGGGACAGGGGGCACGAGATACGCAGTATTTT.